This is a list of T cell receptor beta chains from one sample in a study of identical twins. TCRdb ran MiXCR on the 5' RACE reads and lists one entry per CDR3 protein. The table records about 790,000 distinct CDR3 sequences, 15% to 20% of them present only once. These same data were also listed under a study on T cells expressing NK-cell markers.

Sequenced sample: PBMCs. These TCRs come from a woman between 18 and 30 years old in good health. Each CDR3 is given with its conserved first and last residue. Each record gives: clone size, D gene, J gene, V gene, CDR3 length, CDR3 DNA, CDR3 protein. The D gene is left open where the match is weak. Clone sizes are given selectively: once, few, many, or a class where the clone is expanded.

>-|-|TRBJ2-7|TRBV30|11
TGTGCCTGGAGTGAGGTGGGGAGGCCGTACTTC
CAWSEVGRPYF
>few|-|TRBJ1-2|TRBV6-5|14
TGTGCCAGCAGTCACGGTTTAGCAGCCTATGGCTACACCTTC
CASSHGLAAYGYTF
>few|-|TRBJ2-2|TRBV24-1|12
TGTGCCACCAGTGATTACGCCGGGGAGCTGTTTTTT
CATSDYAGELFF
>-|-|TRBJ2-3|TRBV11-3|14
TGTGCCAGCAGCCGGGTACGGGCATCAGATACGCAGTATTTT
CASSRVRASDTQYF
>-|TRBD2|TRBJ2-2|TRBV12-3/TRBV12-4|19
TGTGCCTTCAGTTTAGCGCTCAGGGGACTAGCGGGACGCACCGGGGAGCTGTTTTTT
CAFSLALRGLAGRTGELFF
>-|-|TRBJ2-1|TRBV29-1|13
TGCAGCGATTTCGGGGCGCGGGACAATGAGCAGTTCTTC
CSDFGARDNEQFF
>-|-|TRBJ1-4|TRBV5-6|19
TGTGCCAGCAGCCCCCCGGGCACAGGGCCCTTTGCAACTAATGAAAAACTGTTTTTT
CASSPPGTGPFATNEKLFF
>few|TRBD2|TRBJ2-7|TRBV7-2|13
TGTGCCAGCAGCTTGGAAGCGGGAGACGAGCAGTACTTC
CASSLEAGDEQYF
>few|-|TRBJ2-1|TRBV5-1|14
TGCGCCAGCAGCTGGGGGGATCCGGGCAATGAGCAGTTCTTC
CASSWGDPGNEQFF
>-|TRBD2|TRBJ2-1|TRBV27|15
TGTGCCAGCAGTTTATCAGCGGGACTAACTAATGAGCAGTTCTTC
CASSLSAGLTNEQFF